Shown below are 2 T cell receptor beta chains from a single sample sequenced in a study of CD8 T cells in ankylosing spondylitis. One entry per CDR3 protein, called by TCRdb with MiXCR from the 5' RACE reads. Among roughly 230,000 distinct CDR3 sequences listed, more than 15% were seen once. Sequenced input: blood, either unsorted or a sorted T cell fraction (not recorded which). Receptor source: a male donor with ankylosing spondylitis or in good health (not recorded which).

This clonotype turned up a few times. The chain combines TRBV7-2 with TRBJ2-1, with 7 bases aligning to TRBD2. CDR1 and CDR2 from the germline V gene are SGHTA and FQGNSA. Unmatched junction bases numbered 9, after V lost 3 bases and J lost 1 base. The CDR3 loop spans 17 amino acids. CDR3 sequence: CASSLPSSGGSYNEQFF. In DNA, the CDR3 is TGTGCCAGCAGCTTGCCCAGTTCGGGGGGATCCTACAATGAGCAGTTCTTC.

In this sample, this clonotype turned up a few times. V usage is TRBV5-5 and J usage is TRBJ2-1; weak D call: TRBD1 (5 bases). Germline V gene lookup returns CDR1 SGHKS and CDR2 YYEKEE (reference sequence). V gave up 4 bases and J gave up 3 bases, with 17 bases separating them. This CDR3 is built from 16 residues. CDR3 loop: CASSPEWAGNYNEQFF. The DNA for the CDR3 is TGTGCCAGCAGCCCCGAGTGGGCAGGGAACTACAATGAGCAGTTCTTC.